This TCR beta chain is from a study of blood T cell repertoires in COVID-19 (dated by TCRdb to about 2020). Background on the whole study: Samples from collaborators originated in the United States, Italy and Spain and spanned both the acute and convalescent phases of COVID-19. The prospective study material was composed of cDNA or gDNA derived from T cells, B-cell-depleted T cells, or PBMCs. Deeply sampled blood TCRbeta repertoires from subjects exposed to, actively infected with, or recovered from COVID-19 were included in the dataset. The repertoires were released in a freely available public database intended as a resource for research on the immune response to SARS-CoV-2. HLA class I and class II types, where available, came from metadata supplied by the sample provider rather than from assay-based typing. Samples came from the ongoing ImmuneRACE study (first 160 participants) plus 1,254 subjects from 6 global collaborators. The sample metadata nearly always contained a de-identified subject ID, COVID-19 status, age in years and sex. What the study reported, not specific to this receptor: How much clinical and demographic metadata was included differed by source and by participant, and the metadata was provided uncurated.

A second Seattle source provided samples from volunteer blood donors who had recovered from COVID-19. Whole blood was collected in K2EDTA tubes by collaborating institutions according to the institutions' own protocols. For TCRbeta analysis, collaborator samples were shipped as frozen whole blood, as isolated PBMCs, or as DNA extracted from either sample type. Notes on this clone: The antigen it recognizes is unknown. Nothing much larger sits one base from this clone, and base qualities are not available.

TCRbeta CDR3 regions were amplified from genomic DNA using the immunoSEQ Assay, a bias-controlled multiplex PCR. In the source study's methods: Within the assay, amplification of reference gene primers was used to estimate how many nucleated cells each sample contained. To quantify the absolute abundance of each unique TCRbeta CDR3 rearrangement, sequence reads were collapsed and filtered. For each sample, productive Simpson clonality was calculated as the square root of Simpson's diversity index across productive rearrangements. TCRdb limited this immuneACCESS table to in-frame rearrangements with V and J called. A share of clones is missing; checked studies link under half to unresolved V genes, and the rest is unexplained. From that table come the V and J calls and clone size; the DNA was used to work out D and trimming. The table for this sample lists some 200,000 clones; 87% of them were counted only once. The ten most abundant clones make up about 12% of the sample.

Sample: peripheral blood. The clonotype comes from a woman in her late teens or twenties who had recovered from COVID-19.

In nucleotide form, the sequence is TGTGCCAGCAGCCTAAGGGGACAGATTTGGGCCGAAGGGTACGAGCAGTACTTC. Its product reads: CASSLRGQIWAEGYEQYF. The sequence links TRBV7-6 to TRBJ2-7; TRBD1 agrees with 7 junctional bases. V and J are trimmed by 5 bases and 4 bases, and the gene matches miss 20 bases of the junction. CDR1 and CDR2 were assigned from the germline V gene as SGHVS and FNYEAQ. Counted from cysteine to phenylalanine, this CDR3 has 18 amino acids. CDR3 DNA only is kept here, 54 bases in frame from base 1.